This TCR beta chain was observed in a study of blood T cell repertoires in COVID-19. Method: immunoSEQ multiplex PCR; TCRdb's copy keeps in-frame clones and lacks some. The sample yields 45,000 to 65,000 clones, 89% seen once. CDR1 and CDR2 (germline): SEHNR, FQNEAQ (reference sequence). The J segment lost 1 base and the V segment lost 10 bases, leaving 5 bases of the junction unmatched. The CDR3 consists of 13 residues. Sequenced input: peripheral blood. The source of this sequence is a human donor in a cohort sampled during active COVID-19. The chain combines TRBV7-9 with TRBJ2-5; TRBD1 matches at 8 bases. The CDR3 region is CAINRGSQETQYF. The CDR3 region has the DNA TGTGCCATCAACAGGGGGAGCCAAGAGACCCAGTACTTC.